The 11 T cell receptor beta chains reported below all come from one sample, sequenced in a study of radiotherapy plus CTLA-4 blockade in lung cancer. Using immunoSEQ multiplex PCR, the repertoire was profiled, and TCRdb retains in-frame clones only, with some absent. Here the sample spans 77,000 or so clones, roughly 74% being singletons. This specimen was peripheral blood, taken from a patient treated with radiotherapy plus ipilimumab. The receptors here all came from a human donor with non-small cell lung cancer whose response to radiotherapy plus ipilimumab could not be evaluated.

This clone was seen only a few times. J is TRBJ2-3 and V is TRBV30; D gene ambiguous. The ends were cut back, 0 bases at V and 3 bases at J, with 22 bases in the middle. Per germline, CDR1 GTSNPN and CDR2 SVGIG (reference sequence). The CDR3 has 18 amino acids. CDR3: CAWSVALFGGESTDTQYF. CDR3 DNA sequence: TGTGCCTGGAGTGTAGCCCTCTTCGGCGGAGAGTCAACAGATACGCAGTATTTT.

The chain employs TRBV5-8 and TRBJ1-4; the D is unclear. The V gene's germline CDR1 is SGHTS and CDR2 YDEGEE. This CDR3 comprises 16 residues. Trimming shortened V by 3 bases and J by 1 base, and 13 bases separated the two germline ends. The CDR3 region is CASSSLFRITNEKLFF. DNA for the CDR3: TGTGCCAGCAGCTCCCTCTTCAGAATAACTAATGAAAAACTGTTTTTT.

With respect to this clone: This specimen includes other DNA sequences encoding the same CDR3. This rearrangement joins TRBV7-2 to TRBJ2-3, with no clear D. Trimming took 0 bases from V and 3 from J, leaving 4 bases between them. Germline CDR1 reads SGHTA; CDR2 reads FQGNSA. This CDR3 spans 13 amino acids. CDR3 sequence: CASSLARTDTQYF. CDR3 bases: TGTGCCAGCAGCTTAGCGCGAACAGATACGCAGTATTTT.

This clone was observed a few times. This chain joins TRBV6-5 and TRBJ2-5, with D perhaps matching TRBD2 (6 bases). This CDR3 has 14 amino acids. V lost 5 bases and J 9 bases, leaving 19 bases between the germline ends. Germline-derived CDR1 and CDR2 are MNHEY and SVGAGI. The CDR3 loop reads CASSNPVLWGAQYF. The CDR3 DNA is TGTGCCAGCAGTAACCCCGTCCTGTGGGGGGCCCAGTACTTC.

The V and J genes are TRBV11-2 and TRBJ2-7; D ambiguous. The V and J ends lost 5 bases and 3 bases respectively, with 23 bases between them. This CDR3 is 17 amino acids long. Per the germline V gene, CDR1 is SGHAT and CDR2 is FQNNGV. The CDR3 is CASSRRRVLQINYEQYF. The CDR3 coding sequence is TGTGCCAGCAGCCGACGTCGAGTTCTACAGATTAACTACGAGCAGTACTTC.

The rearrangement joins TRBV7-2 to TRBJ1-3; no definite D call. With 1 base removed from V and 4 bases from J, the gap between germline ends came to 8 bases. Germline CDR1 is SGHTA and CDR2 is FQGNSA. The CDR3 sequence is 14 residues long. The CDR3 coding sequence is TGTGCCAGCAGCTTAGTACCAGAAGGAAACACCATATATTTT. This encodes CASSLVPEGNTIYF.

This sequence joins TRBV2 and TRBJ1-2; D may be TRBD1 (5 bases). Germline CDR1 and CDR2: SNHLY and FYNNEI. The V end was cut by 8 bases, the J end by 7 bases, with 14 bases between. The CDR3 contains 12 residues. The CDR3: CASVPRTSGYTF. The CDR3 DNA sequence: TGTGCCAGCGTCCCTCGGACAAGTGGCTACACCTTC.

The chain recombines TRBV11-3 with TRBJ1-1; TRBD1 matches at 7 bases. J lost 8 bases, V lost 1 base, and 4 bases had no gene match. Per the germline V gene, CDR1 is SGHNT and CDR2 is YENEEA. The CDR3 sequence is 13 residues long. CDR3 coding DNA: TGTGCCAGCAGCTTAGGAGACAGGGACGAAGCTTTCTTT. It is translated as CASSLGDRDEAFF.

V gene TRBV6-5 combines with J gene TRBJ1-1; D may be TRBD1 (6 bases). Germline-derived CDR1 and CDR2 are MNHEY and SVGAGI. This CDR3 has 14 amino acids. V was cut by 2 bases and J by 3 bases, with 10 bases left in between. The CDR3 bases are TGTGCCAGCAGTTACGTCGCAGGGGACACTGAAGCTTTCTTT. It translates to CASSYVAGDTEAFF.

The genes are TRBV6-4 and TRBJ1-1; D is unclear. V gave up 4 bases and J gave up 5 bases, with 17 bases separating them. Germline loops: CDR1 MRHNA, CDR2 SNTAGT. This CDR3 has 15 residues. The CDR3 sequence: CASSALGWGATEAFF. As DNA, the CDR3 is TGTGCCAGCAGTGCCCTCGGATGGGGAGCAACTGAAGCTTTCTTT.

J is TRBJ2-3 and V is TRBV30, with D perhaps TRBD2 (5 bases). This CDR3 comprises 13 residues. In germline, CDR1 is GTSNPN, CDR2 SVGIG (reference sequence). V lost 3 bases and J lost 3, with 10 bases in between. The CDR3 DNA sequence: TGTGCCTGGAGCCCCACTAGGACAGATACGCAGTATTTT. Its protein is CAWSPTRTDTQYF.